Here is one TCR beta chain with its context. Germline CDR1 MNHNY, CDR2 SVGAGI (reference sequence). The CDR3 spans 15 residues. CD45RO-CCR7+CD27+CD95- cells counted as naive CD8+ T cells. The data belong to a study of CXCR3-negative and CXCR3-positive naive CD8 T cells. Libraries were UMI-labeled 5' RACE TRB cDNA. TCRdb re-called the 5' RACE reads, yielding one record per CDR3 amino acid sequence without DNA. The sample has some 48,000 distinct CDR3 sequences, and its top ten clones hold approximately 2.3%. The receptor's source is a human donor in good health. Some clones in this sample may be carry-over from other donors' samples. The J gene is TRBJ2-4, the V gene TRBV6-6; TCRdb indicates TRBD1, and absent DNA this call remains unverified. Specimen: naive CXCR3- CD8+ T cells from blood. Indicated subset: CD45RO-CCR7+CD27+CD95- naive CD8+ T cells lacking CXCR3 (TNR3-). The CDR3 protein is CASLDRGIGKNIQYF.